These 20 T cell receptor beta chains came from one sample sequenced in a study of T cells in Graves' hyperthyroidism and ophthalmopathy. Amplification yielded TCR beta CDR3 regions, with RNA transcripts as the source. Researchers ran a first-round RT-PCR on the TCR CDR3 using the HTBI primer set. TCRdb itself ran the multiplex PCR reads through MiXCR, one entry per CDR3 protein. The table records some 700,000 distinct CDR3 sequences, about 18% of them present only once. The specimen was blood. The receptor source for this set is a middle-aged man with Graves' hyperthyroidism.

As to this clonotype: At one boundary the junction diverges from the germline segment, which might be a read error. The rearrangement joins TRBV7-2 to TRBJ2-7; D gene uncertain. CDR1 and CDR2 (germline): SGHTA, FQGNSA. The CDR3 runs 15 residues. The CDR3 here is CASSLEGLLSYEQHF. The CDR3 nucleotides are TGTGCCAGCAGCTTAGAGGGCCTCCTTTCCTACGAGCAGCACTTC.

This clonotype was found a few times. The V gene is TRBV19, the J gene TRBJ1-5; D gene unclear. The ends were cut back, 6 bases at V and 7 bases at J, with 10 bases in the middle. The CDR3 is 12 amino acids. Germline V gene sequence: CDR1 LNHDA, CDR2 SQIVND (reference sequence). This chain's CDR3 is CASRLGNQPQHF. The CDR3 coding sequence is TGTGCCAGTAGGCTAGGGAACCAGCCCCAGCATTTT.

This clonotype has just a few counts. The rearrangement uses TRBV28 and TRBJ2-5; 11 bases are shared with TRBD1. V lost 6 bases to trimming and J lost 4 bases; unmatched junction nucleotides: 13. Germline V gives CDR1 MDHEN, CDR2 SYDVKM. CDR3 length: 17 amino acids. This CDR3 is CASSHLPGQGVRETQYF. In DNA form, the CDR3 reads TGTGCCAGCAGCCACCTCCCGGGACAGGGGGTTCGAGAGACCCAGTACTTC.

This clonotype was recorded a few times. The gene calls are TRBV9 and TRBJ1-1, with no clear D. This CDR3 has 14 residues. The germline V and J ends were trimmed by 3 bases and 0 bases, with 9 bases remaining between them. Germline-derived CDR1 and CDR2 are SGDLS and YYNGEE. In DNA, the CDR3 is TGTGCCAGCAGCGGGGGAACAATGAACACTGAAGCTTTCTTT. As protein: CASSGGTMNTEAFF.

At least ten counts were recorded for this clonotype. The rearrangement links TRBV9 to TRBJ2-7; tentatively, D is TRBD2 (6 bases). In germline, CDR1 is SGDLS, CDR2 YYNGEE. The V and J ends lost 1 base and 2 bases respectively, with 13 bases between them. The CDR3 runs to 15 residues. The CDR3 loop reads CASSVSGDGPYEQYF. As DNA, the CDR3 is TGTGCCAGCAGCGTATCGGGGGACGGACCCTACGAGCAGTACTTC. The variable domain in full, with the rest retrieved from reference TRBV9 and TRBJ2-7, is DSGVTQTPKHLITATGQRVTLRCSPRSGDLSVYWYQQSLDQGLQFLIQYYNGEERAKGNILERFSAQQFPDLHSELNLSSLELGDSALYFCASSVSGDGPYEQYFGPGTRLTVT.

This clonotype was detected only once. The chain employs TRBV2 and TRBJ2-1; 11 positions agree with TRBD2. This CDR3 spans 17 amino acids. With V trimmed by 7 bases and J by 2 bases, 10 bases remained unmatched. CDR1 SNHLY and CDR2 FYNNEI come from the germline V gene. CDR3 in amino acids: CASTRDLGLAAYNEQFF. For the CDR3, the DNA is TGTGCCAGCACCCGGGACCTGGGACTAGCGGCCTACAATGAGCAGTTCTTC.

V usage is TRBV10-3 and J usage is TRBJ2-1; D could derive from TRBD1 or TRBD2 (5 bases each). Trimming took 4 bases from V and 8 from J, leaving 18 bases between them. Germline-derived CDR1 and CDR2 are ENHRY and SYGVKD. The CDR3 is 15 residues long. CDR3 coding DNA: TGTGCCATCAGTGCCCGGGACCCGGACCCCGATGAGCAGTTCTTC. It codes for CAISARDPDPDEQFF.

The genes are TRBV28 and TRBJ2-2; D assignment may be TRBD1 or TRBD2 (7 bases each). Trimming removed 8 bases from V and 1 base from J, with 14 bases in between. The CDR3 runs 15 residues. Per germline, CDR1 MDHEN and CDR2 SYDVKM. The CDR3 is CASLSGGENTGELFF. The CDR3 DNA sequence: TGTGCCAGCCTCTCAGGGGGGGAGAACACCGGGGAGCTGTTTTTT.

In this sample, this clonotype turned up a few times. The chain carries TRBV3-1 and TRBJ1-3; D is unresolved. The germline V gene has CDR1 LGHDT and CDR2 YNNKEL (reference sequence). The CDR3 totals 13 residues. V lost 1 base and J 9 bases, leaving 10 bases between the germline ends. Written as DNA, the CDR3 is TGTGCCAGCAGCCAAGGCAGGAGTAGCACCATATATTTT. Protein product: CASSQGRSSTIYF.

This clonotype was found a few times. The chain joins TRBV4-2 to TRBJ2-1; TRBD2 aligns across 9 bases. V shed 6 bases and J 0 bases; nucleotides not matched to a gene: 9. The CDR3 contains 17 residues. Germline CDR1 LGHNA, CDR2 YNFKEQ. The CDR3 reads CASSSSGIPSSYNEQFF. The DNA of the CDR3 is TGTGCCAGCAGTTCTAGCGGGATCCCGAGCTCCTACAATGAGCAGTTCTTC.

Ten or more counts support this clonotype. The rearrangement joins TRBV2 to TRBJ1-2; D gene uncertain. Between the trimmed V and J ends, which lost 7 bases and 6 bases, there was a span of 12 bases. The CDR3 spans 12 residues. Germline V CDR1 and CDR2: SNHLY, FYNNEI. The CDR3 spells CASKGLGDGYTF. The CDR3 DNA reads as TGTGCCAGCAAAGGGCTAGGAGATGGCTACACCTTC.

Note on this clonotype: This may arise from a read error, as a much more abundant clone is one base away. The chain joins TRBV29-1 to TRBJ2-1, with 8 bases lining up with TRBD1. With 8 bases clipped from V and 7 bases from J, the junction kept 7 bases outside the gene matches. Per the germline V gene, CDR1 is SQVTM and CDR2 is ANQGSEA. The CDR3 totals 12 residues. CDR3 coding DNA: TGCAGCATCTGGACAGGGCGTAATGAGCAGTTCTTC. Protein: CSIWTGRNEQFF.

This clonotype turned up a few times. V gene TRBV20-1 combines with J gene TRBJ2-7; 13 nucleotides agree with TRBD2. V trimming: 3 bases; J trimming: 3 bases; junction bases outside the gene matches: 8. This CDR3 spans 16 amino acids. CDR1 is DFQATT and CDR2 is SNEGSKA in the germline V gene (reference sequence). CDR3 sequence reads: CSARGTSGIFLYEQYF. Here the CDR3 DNA reads TGCAGTGCTAGGGGGACTAGCGGGATCTTTCTCTACGAGCAGTACTTC.

The chain carries TRBV19 and TRBJ1-2; D is undetermined. The V end was cut by 7 bases, the J end by 2 bases, with 14 bases between. Germline V gene sequence: CDR1 LNHDA, CDR2 SQIVND (reference sequence). The CDR3 consists of 14 residues. CDR3 in DNA: TGTGCCAGTAACGGAGCCCCGCGGAACTATGGCTACACCTTC. Translating it yields CASNGAPRNYGYTF.

The V call is TRBV18, the J call TRBJ2-7; D ambiguous. The CDR3 length is 14 residues. CDR1 and CDR2 from the germline V gene are KGHSH and LQKENI. V was clipped by 3 bases and J by 1 base, with 10 bases between them. The CDR3 loop is CASSPNARSYEQYF. The CDR3, as DNA: TGTGCCAGCTCACCCAACGCGAGGTCCTACGAGCAGTACTTC.

This clonotype was recorded at least ten times. The rearrangement uses TRBV6-1 and TRBJ2-7; 8 bases are shared with TRBD1. Germline-derived CDR1 and CDR2 are MNHNS and SASEGT. Trimming removed 7 bases from V and 3 bases from J; junction bases left unmatched: 11. The CDR3 is made up of 15 amino acids. CDR3 in DNA: TGTGCCAGCACTGGCCCGGGACAGGAGAACTACGAGCAGTACTTC. This encodes CASTGPGQENYEQYF.

This clonotype was seen only a few times. This chain uses TRBV27 with TRBJ2-7; possibly TRBD1 for D (6 bases). V shed 6 bases and J shed 0 bases, with 15 bases lying between them. The germline gives CDR1 MNHEY, CDR2 SMNVEV (reference sequence). The CDR3 spans 15 residues. DNA for the CDR3: TGTGCCAGCAGCTCAGGGGACCCCAGCTCCTACGAGCAGTACTTC. It codes for CASSSGDPSSYEQYF.

This clonotype has at least ten counts. V usage is TRBV6-1 and J usage is TRBJ1-5, with D unclear. The CDR3 runs to 14 residues. Germline assignment: CDR1 MNHNS and CDR2 SASEGT. V lost 4 bases and J 4 bases, leaving 11 bases between the germline ends. CDR3 in DNA: TGTGCCAGCAGTGTTGGGCAGAGTAATCAGCCCCAGCATTTT. As protein: CASSVGQSNQPQHF.

There are many counts of this clonotype. The J gene is TRBJ2-1, the V gene TRBV6-1; 8 bases align to TRBD1. V trimming: 7 bases; J trimming: 3 bases; junction bases outside the gene matches: 11. The germline V gene encodes CDR1 MNHNS and CDR2 SASEGT. This CDR3 is built from 16 residues. The DNA for the CDR3 is TGTGCCAGCACCAAGACCGGGACAGGACTCTACAATGAGCAGTTCTTC. Amino acid sequence: CASTKTGTGLYNEQFF.

In the case of this clonotype: This may arise from a read error, as a much more abundant clone is one base away. This chain links TRBV18 with TRBJ2-3, with D hard to call. Germline CDR1 and CDR2: KGHSH and LQKENI. The CDR3 spans 13 residues. The CDR3 coding sequence is TGTGCCAGCTCACCGGGCCGCACAGATACGCGGTATTTT. This translates into CASSPGRTDTRYF.